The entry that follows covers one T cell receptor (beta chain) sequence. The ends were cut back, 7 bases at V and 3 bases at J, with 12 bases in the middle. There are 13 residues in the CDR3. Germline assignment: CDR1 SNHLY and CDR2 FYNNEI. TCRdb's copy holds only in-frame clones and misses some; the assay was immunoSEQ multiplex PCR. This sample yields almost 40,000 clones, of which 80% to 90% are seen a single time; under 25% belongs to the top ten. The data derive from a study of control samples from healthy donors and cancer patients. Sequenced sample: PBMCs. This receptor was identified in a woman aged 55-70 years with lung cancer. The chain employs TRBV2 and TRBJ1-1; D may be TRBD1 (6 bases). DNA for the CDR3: TGTGCCAGCAATCGACAGGTGGACACTGAAGCTTTCTTT. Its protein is CASNRQVDTEAFF.